Below, 28 T cell receptor beta chains from the same sample are listed, as sequenced in a study of brain T cells in children with intractable seizures. Here immunoSEQ multiplex PCR was the method, and the copy in TCRdb shows in-frame clones only, minus some. The data contain under 400,000 clones, roughly 92% of them singletons. Described time point: blood from clinic visit 5 months post-surgery; TSC patient then seizure free. The sequencing used peripheral blood, collected 5 to 6 months after surgery. These receptors were collected from a boy in the first two years of life with tuberous sclerosis and intractable seizures.

J is TRBJ1-4 and V is TRBV7-9; tentatively, D is TRBD1 (6 bases). Germline V lookup: CDR1 SEHNR, CDR2 FQNEAQ (reference sequence). The V end was cut by 3 bases, the J end by 4 bases, with 9 bases between. The CDR3 sequence is 14 residues long. The CDR3 is CASSFPGHNEKLFF. DNA of the CDR3: TGTGCCAGCAGCTTTCCGGGACATAATGAAAAACTGTTTTTT.

This chain joins TRBV2 and TRBJ2-5; D uncertain. V lost 6 bases and J lost 7, with 6 bases in between. The germline V gene has CDR1 SNHLY and CDR2 FYNNEI. The CDR3 contains 10 residues. The CDR3, as DNA: TGTGCCAGCAGGCGGTTGACCCAGTACTTC. This codes for CASRRLTQYF.

The V and J genes are TRBV12-3 or TRBV12-4 and TRBJ2-7, with D hard to call. This CDR3 has 12 amino acids. V was shortened by 3 bases and J by 2 bases, with 5 bases between the two germline ends. Written as DNA, the CDR3 is TGTGCCAGCAGTTTCCCCCCCTACGAGCAGTACTTC. Its protein is CASSFPPYEQYF.

The V and J genes are TRBV7-3 and TRBJ2-3; unclear D gene. Deletions cut 0 bases from V and 1 base from J, with 8 bases between. CDR3 length equals 15 residues. In germline, CDR1 is SGHTA, CDR2 FQGTGA. Here the CDR3 reads CASSLTDGRTDTQYF. CDR3 sequence (DNA): TGTGCCAGCAGCTTAACCGACGGGCGCACAGATACGCAGTATTTT.

The rearrangement joins TRBV6-5 to TRBJ1-6; TRBD1 matches 9 bases. The CDR3 consists of 14 residues. CDR1 and CDR2 from the germline V gene are MNHEY and SVGAGI. The J segment lost 10 bases and the V segment lost 6 bases, leaving 7 bases of the junction unmatched. The CDR3 sequence is CASSPQGARSPLHF. CDR3 nucleotide sequence: TGTGCCAGCAGCCCACAGGGGGCGCGATCACCCCTCCACTTT.

The chain uses TRBV3-1 (or the pseudogene TRBV3-2) and TRBJ1-5, with D possibly being TRBD1 (5 bases). Trimming removed 3 bases at V and 6 bases at J, with 12 bases between. The CDR3 extends over 14 amino acids. The germline V gene encodes CDR1 LGHDT and CDR2 YNNKEL (reference sequence). CDR3 sequence: CASSQGPLGQPQHF. The CDR3 coding sequence is TGTGCCAGCAGCCAGGGGCCCCTGGGTCAGCCCCAGCATTTT.

V and J are TRBV3-1 (or the pseudogene TRBV3-2) and TRBJ1-2; no firm D call. Trimming took off 5 bases at V and 4 bases at J, with 17 bases between the two ends. CDR1 and CDR2 from the germline V gene are LGHDT and YNNKEL (reference sequence). The CDR3 sequence is 15 residues long. CDR3 region: CASSWRPDGPYGYTF. The CDR3 coding sequence is TGTGCCAGCAGCTGGCGCCCAGACGGACCCTATGGCTACACCTTC.

The rearrangement joins TRBV15 to TRBJ2-1; D not resolved. The V and J ends lost 6 bases and 5 bases respectively, with 17 bases between them. Germline lookup yields CDR1 LNHNV and CDR2 YYDKDF (reference sequence). The CDR3 runs 15 residues. CDR3 coding DNA: TGTGCCACCAGGATGAGACCCTGGGCAGACAATGAGCAGTTCTTC. Translation gives CATRMRPWADNEQFF.

This chain joins TRBV7-2 and TRBJ1-4; D is uncertain. This CDR3 comprises 15 residues. Trimming left V 2 bases short and J 0 bases short, with 7 bases between. Germline CDR1 and CDR2: SGHTA and FQGNSA. CDR3 coding DNA: TGTGCCAGCAGCTTATACGCTGCAACTAATGAAAAACTGTTTTTT. It specifies CASSLYAATNEKLFF.

This clone was seen only once. The sample carries other DNA sequences with the same CDR3. This rearrangement joins TRBV19 to TRBJ2-7, with D tentatively TRBD1 (5 bases). V lost 3 bases, J lost 4 bases, and 10 bases lay in between. The germline V gene has CDR1 LNHDA and CDR2 SQIVND (reference sequence). This CDR3 has 13 amino acids. The CDR3: CASSIVRGYEQYF. CDR3 in DNA: TGTGCCAGTAGTATCGTAAGGGGTTACGAGCAGTACTTC.

The chain is built from TRBV24-1 and TRBJ2-3; 14 bases line up with TRBD2. Trimming removed 3 bases from V and 4 bases from J; junction bases left unmatched: 5. This CDR3 is 17 amino acids long. Germline assignment: CDR1 KGHDR and CDR2 SFDVKD. The DNA of the CDR3 is TGTGCCACCAGTGATACAGGACTAGCGGGGGGCGCAGATACGCAGTATTTT. It codes for CATSDTGLAGGADTQYF.

The chain uses TRBV11-3 and TRBJ1-2, with D unresolved. This CDR3 comprises 10 residues. Looked up from germline, CDR1 is SGHNT and CDR2 is YENEEA. With 8 bases removed from V and 6 bases from J, the gap between germline ends came to 7 bases. CDR3 nucleotide sequence: TGTGCCAGCGATGCGGATGGCTACACCTTC. This gives the protein CASDADGYTF.

V and J are TRBV4-1 and TRBJ1-4; D not resolved. The CDR3 contains 17 residues. The germline CDR1 and CDR2 sequences are MGHRA and YSYEKL. V lost 4 bases to trimming and J lost 3 bases, with 18 bases between them. The CDR3 DNA is TGCGCCAGCAGCCGGATTGAACTTCCTCGAGCTAATGAAAAACTGTTTTTT. Its translation is CASSRIELPRANEKLFF.

The V gene is TRBV6-5, the J gene TRBJ1-1, with D uncertain. Germline V gene data show CDR1 as MNHEY and CDR2 as SVGAGI. Trimming left V 4 bases short and J 6 bases short, with 12 bases between. The CDR3 totals 13 residues. The CDR3 region has the DNA TGTGCCAGCAGTTCCCATCCTCGGGCTGAAGCTTTCTTT. Protein: CASSSHPRAEAFF.

The chain is built from TRBV27 and TRBJ1-6; 9 positions match TRBD1. V dropped 4 bases and J dropped 7; count of bases not matched to a gene: 2. This CDR3 has 14 amino acids. From germline, CDR1 is MNHEY and CDR2 SMNVEV (reference sequence). Here the CDR3 reads CASSWGQGNSPLHF. In DNA form, the CDR3 reads TGTGCCAGCAGTTGGGGACAGGGCAATTCACCCCTCCACTTT.

This chain joins TRBV18 and TRBJ1-2; 7 bases match TRBD1. Per germline, CDR1 KGHSH and CDR2 LQKENI. The trim removed 3 bases at V and 0 bases at J, leaving 7 bases unmatched. The CDR3 contains 16 residues. Here the CDR3 reads CASSPMGQSANYGYTF. The CDR3 coding sequence is TGTGCCAGCTCACCCATGGGACAGTCAGCTAACTATGGCTACACCTTC.

Only one count was recorded for this clone. The rearrangement links TRBV2 to TRBJ1-2, with D perhaps matching TRBD1 (6 bases). Trimming cost V 6 bases and J 4 bases, with 24 bases left between them. Germline loops: CDR1 SNHLY, CDR2 FYNNEI. The CDR3 covers 17 residues. CDR3 amino acids: CASSAEGGVRRLYGYTF. CDR3 DNA: TGTGCCAGCAGCGCAGAAGGGGGGGTCAGGAGACTCTATGGCTACACCTTC.

The J gene is TRBJ1-2, the V gene TRBV5-3; D not resolved. TRBV5-3 is noted as an ORF with a role that remains uncertain. V dropped 3 bases and J dropped 4 bases, with 13 bases sitting between them. The CDR3 is 14 amino acids. CDR3 region: CARSYRLAFYGYTF. In DNA form, the CDR3 reads TGTGCCAGAAGCTACCGACTGGCGTTCTATGGCTACACCTTC.

This clone was recorded once. V and J are TRBV18 and TRBJ2-7; 8 bases fit TRBD1. The CDR3 runs to 15 residues. V trimming: 1 base; J trimming: 1 base; junction bases outside the gene matches: 3. The germline V gene encodes CDR1 KGHSH and CDR2 LQKENI. The CDR3 region has the DNA TGTGCCAGCTCACCACAGCAGGGGGCTTCCTACGAGCAGTACTTC. It codes for CASSPQQGASYEQYF.

This chain uses TRBV29-1 with TRBJ2-7; 7 bases map to TRBD1. V shed 5 bases and J 2 bases; nucleotides not matched to a gene: 3. Per germline, CDR1 SQVTM and CDR2 ANQGSEA. The CDR3 spans 12 residues. The CDR3 region is CSVRQGAYEQYF. CDR3 DNA: TGCAGCGTTAGACAGGGTGCCTACGAGCAGTACTTC.

Turning to this clone: One end of the junction is discordant with germline, which a read error may explain. The chain links TRBV7-7 to TRBJ2-5; D uncertain. Looked up from germline, CDR1 is SSHAT and CDR2 is FNYEAQ (reference sequence). The CDR3 contains 15 residues. CDR3 amino acids: CASSLGSTAQETQYF. In nucleotides, the CDR3 is TGTGCTAGCAGCTTAGGGTCCACAGCCCAAGAGACCCAGTACTTC.

V and J are TRBV6-1 and TRBJ1-3; a possible D gene is TRBD1 (5 bases). There are 15 residues in the CDR3. V shed 2 bases and J shed 3 bases, with 11 bases lying between them. Germline V lookup: CDR1 MNHNS, CDR2 SASEGT. The DNA for the CDR3 is TGTGCCAGCAGTGAAATATCAGGGAGTGGAAACACCATATATTTT. It yields the protein CASSEISGSGNTIYF.

This clone came up once. This chain links TRBV2 with TRBJ2-7, with 7 bases matching TRBD1. The germline CDR1 and CDR2 sequences are SNHLY and FYNNEI. The CDR3 consists of 15 residues. The J segment lost 1 base and the V segment lost 6 bases, leaving 9 bases of the junction unmatched. The CDR3 is CASRSFGTVSYEQYF. In nucleotides, the CDR3 is TGTGCCAGCAGGTCCTTCGGGACAGTTTCCTACGAGCAGTACTTC.

V and J are TRBV2 and TRBJ2-3, with D perhaps TRBD1 (5 bases). With 2 bases removed from V and 5 bases from J, the gap between germline ends came to 5 bases. This CDR3 spans 12 amino acids. Germline V CDR1 and CDR2: SNHLY, FYNNEI. The CDR3 loop is CASSETGDTQYF. DNA of the CDR3: TGTGCCAGCAGTGAAACAGGAGATACGCAGTATTTT. Together with reference TRBV2 and TRBJ2-3, the CDR3 gives the full variable domain: EPEVTQTPSHQVTQMGQEVILRCVPISNHLYFYWYRQILGQKVEFLVSFYNNEISEKSEIFDDQFSVERPDGSNFTLKIRSTKLEDSAMYFCASSETGDTQYFGPGTRLTVL.

The chain joins TRBV5-6 to TRBJ2-6; D possibly corresponds to TRBD1 (6 bases). The CDR3 spans 17 residues. V was shortened by 3 bases and J by 4 bases, with 17 bases between the two germline ends. Germline V CDR1 and CDR2: SGHDT, YYEEEE. The CDR3 DNA reads TGTGCCAGCAGCTCGTCCCGGGACAAGTTCGGGGCCAACGTCCTGACTTTC. This sequence encodes CASSSSRDKFGANVLTF.

V is TRBV4-1 and J is TRBJ1-4, with 7 positions matching TRBD1. CDR1 is MGHRA, CDR2 YSYEKL, per germline. The CDR3 runs 16 residues. The junction had 9 bases not matched to a gene; V was cut back by 3 bases and J by 5 bases. Here the CDR3 DNA reads TGCGCCAGCAGCCACCGCCCCGGGACAGACAATGAAAAACTGTTTTTT. Amino acids: CASSHRPGTDNEKLFF.

The chain combines TRBV11-2 with TRBJ2-1; the match to TRBD2 covers 8 bases. The J segment lost 4 bases and the V segment lost 8 bases, leaving 7 bases of the junction unmatched. The CDR3 loop spans 14 amino acids. The germline CDR1 and CDR2 sequences are SGHAT and FQNNGV. The CDR3 here is CASEAGVGYNEQFF. The CDR3 coding sequence is TGTGCCAGCGAAGCGGGAGTGGGATACAATGAGCAGTTCTTC.

The CDR3 DNA is TGCGCCAGCAGCCCCTCCGGGGGGGCTGTGAGGGAGACCCAGTACTTC. Translated: CASSPSGGAVRETQYF. V is TRBV4-1 and J is TRBJ2-5; TRBD2 matches at 8 bases. The CDR3 sequence is 16 residues long. The V segment lost 4 bases and the J segment 5 bases; nucleotides outside the gene matches: 12. Germline V gives CDR1 MGHRA, CDR2 YSYEKL.